A single sample gave rise to the 29 T cell receptor beta chains below, sequenced in a study of PD-1 blockade in classical Hodgkin lymphoma. Profiling relied on immunoSEQ multiplex PCR, and the TCRdb table lists in-frame clones only, not all of them. This repertoire shows approximately 100,000 clones, around 89% found once; its top ten account for 5.5% to 8.5%. All trial patients relapsed after autologous stem cell transplantation. The specimen comprised peripheral blood mononuclear cells (PBMCs), sampled before the second cycle of nivolumab. These receptor sequences come from a human donor with classical Hodgkin lymphoma.

The chain employs TRBV7-6 and TRBJ2-6, with D possibly matching TRBD1 (6 bases). Looked up from germline, CDR1 is SGHVS and CDR2 is FNYEAQ. There are 17 residues in the CDR3. Trimming removed 3 bases from V and 0 bases from J, with 12 bases in between. CDR3: CASSFWDNSSGANVLTF. The DNA for the CDR3 is TGTGCCAGCAGCTTCTGGGACAACTCCTCTGGGGCCAACGTCCTGACTTTC.

The chain joins TRBV27 to TRBJ2-5, with D hard to call. CDR3 length equals 15 residues. Germline CDR1 reads MNHEY; CDR2 reads SMNVEV (reference sequence). The germline V and J ends were trimmed by 5 bases and 2 bases, with 15 bases remaining between them. The CDR3 here is CASSPYTRPQETQYF. CDR3 bases: TGTGCCAGCAGTCCGTACACCCGACCGCAAGAGACCCAGTACTTC.

The chain is built from TRBV10-1 and TRBJ1-5; 7 nucleotides agree with TRBD1. J gave up 7 bases and V 7 bases, and 13 bases lay outside the gene matches. CDR1 WNHNN and CDR2 SYGVQD come from the germline V gene (reference sequence). The CDR3 length is 15 residues. The CDR3 coding sequence is TGCGCCAGCAACTCCAGGGGGAAATCGATCCAGCCCCAGCATTTT. Amino acid sequence: CASNSRGKSIQPQHF.

The chain links TRBV18 to TRBJ1-1; D gene unclear. Trimming pared 2 bases from V and 6 bases from J, leaving 10 bases between. The CDR3 has 13 amino acids. Germline CDR1 is KGHSH and CDR2 is LQKENI. CDR3 sequence reads: CASSPVVGAEAFF. The CDR3 DNA reads TGTGCCAGCTCACCAGTGGTAGGCGCTGAAGCTTTCTTT.

V is TRBV4-3 and J is TRBJ2-2; D remains unclear. The length of the CDR3 is 15 residues. The V end was cut by 2 bases, the J end by 7 bases, with 14 bases between. Per germline, CDR1 LGHNA and CDR2 YSLEER. This chain's CDR3 is CASSQRDIRFGELFF. The CDR3 nucleotides read TGCGCCAGCAGCCAACGTGATATCCGTTTCGGGGAGCTGTTTTTT.

This clone has just a few counts. The gene calls are TRBV4-1 and TRBJ1-5, with D unresolved. The CDR3 has 15 amino acids. Trimming removed 0 bases at V and 8 bases at J, with 14 bases between. The V gene's germline CDR1 is MGHRA and CDR2 YSYEKL. The CDR3 is CASSQDTTSREPQHF. The CDR3 DNA reads TGCGCCAGCAGCCAAGATACTACCTCGCGCGAGCCCCAGCATTTT.

This chain links TRBV7-3 with TRBJ2-3, with D possibly called TRBD1 or TRBD2 (6 bases each). Germline CDR1 SGHTA, CDR2 FQGTGA. This CDR3 is built from 17 residues. Trimming shortened V by 5 bases and J by 1 base, and 19 bases separated the two germline ends. CDR3 sequence reads: CASSPSAGGRRTDTQYF. In nucleotides, the CDR3 is TGTGCCAGCAGCCCATCTGCTGGGGGGCGCCGCACAGATACGCAGTATTTT.

The J gene is TRBJ2-3, the V gene TRBV9; tentatively, D is TRBD2 (6 bases). V lost 4 bases, J lost 0 bases, and 12 bases lay in between. Per germline, CDR1 SGDLS and CDR2 YYNGEE. There are 15 residues in the CDR3. The CDR3 region is CASSLQGLSTDTQYF. CDR3 nucleotides: TGTGCCAGCAGCCTGCAGGGACTTAGCACAGATACGCAGTATTTT.

The chain is built from TRBV6-4 and TRBJ2-3; 11 bases are a match to TRBD2. CDR3 length: 15 amino acids. V shed 4 bases, J shed 2 bases, and the junction held 2 bases outside the gene matches. The germline V gene has CDR1 MRHNA and CDR2 SNTAGT. The DNA for the CDR3 is TGTGCCAGCAGTGGTAGCGGGGGGGCCACAGATACGCAGTATTTT. It yields the protein CASSGSGGATDTQYF.

This chain uses TRBV4-1 with TRBJ2-7; D possibly corresponds to TRBD1 (5 bases). The CDR3 sequence is 16 residues long. V was clipped by 1 base and J by 3 bases, with 16 bases between them. Per the germline V gene, CDR1 is MGHRA and CDR2 is YSYEKL. In DNA form, the CDR3 reads TGCGCCAGCAGCCAAGGGGTGCGCTCAGGGTACTACGAGCAGTACTTC. Protein sequence: CASSQGVRSGYYEQYF.

The chain recombines TRBV5-5 with TRBJ2-7, with unresolved D. The length of the CDR3 is 12 residues. Germline V lookup: CDR1 SGHKS, CDR2 YYEKEE (reference sequence). The V and J ends lost 3 bases and 3 bases respectively, with 7 bases between them. CDR3 sequence (DNA): TGTGCCAGCAGCTCGAACTTCTACGAGCAGTACTTC. It yields the protein CASSSNFYEQYF.

The chain combines TRBV7-6 with TRBJ2-7; D is perhaps TRBD1 (5 bases). Between the trimmed V and J ends, which lost 5 bases and 0 bases, there was a span of 8 bases. Germline lookup yields CDR1 SGHVS and CDR2 FNYEAQ. The CDR3 sequence is 13 residues long. For the CDR3, the DNA is TGTGCCAGCAGCCCTACAGGCTCCTACGAGCAGTACTTC. This translates into CASSPTGSYEQYF.

The chain links TRBV19 to TRBJ1-3; D is perhaps TRBD1 (5 bases). V was clipped by 4 bases and J by 4 bases, with 14 bases between them. Per the germline V gene, CDR1 is LNHDA and CDR2 is SQIVND (reference sequence). The CDR3 runs 15 residues. The CDR3 DNA follows: TGTGCCAGTAGTACAGGCGGGGGACCAGGAAACACCATATATTTT. Translated, it gives CASSTGGGPGNTIYF.

This sequence joins TRBV19 and TRBJ2-7, with a possible D match to TRBD2 (7 bases). The germline V gene has CDR1 LNHDA and CDR2 SQIVND (reference sequence). The CDR3 consists of 13 residues. V dropped 4 bases and J dropped 7 bases, with 14 bases sitting between them. Written as DNA, the CDR3 is TGTGCCAGTAGTAGCCGGGGGGCAAGTGAGCAGTACTTC. Its translation: CASSSRGASEQYF.

The chain is built from TRBV7-6 and TRBJ2-5; 7 bases fit TRBD2. After removal of 5 bases from V and 5 bases from J, the junction contained 14 bases not matched to a gene. Germline values: CDR1 SGHVS, CDR2 FNYEAQ. This CDR3 region has 16 residues. The CDR3 sequence is CASSPGGLTYAETQYF. The CDR3 DNA sequence: TGTGCCAGCAGCCCCGGGGGGTTAACCTACGCGGAGACCCAGTACTTC. Filled out from reference TRBV7-6 and TRBJ2-5, the complete variable domain reads GAGVSQSPRYKVTKRGQDVALRCDPISGHVSLYWYRQALGQGPEFLTYFNYEAQQDKSGLPNDRFSAERPEGSISTLTIQRTEQRDSAMYRCASSPGGLTYAETQYFGPGTRLLVL.

This clone has just one count. The chain combines TRBV5-4 with TRBJ2-3; TRBD1 or TRBD2 may be the D gene (5 bases each). Germline V gene data show CDR1 as SGHNT and CDR2 as YYREEE (reference sequence). The CDR3 consists of 16 residues. Trimming shortened V by 2 bases and J by 1 base, and 14 bases separated the two germline ends. CDR3 sequence reads: CASSLGRDPRTDTQYF. CDR3 sequence (DNA): TGTGCCAGCAGCTTAGGTCGGGACCCACGCACAGATACGCAGTATTTT.

The rearrangement joins TRBV20-1 to TRBJ2-2; D is unresolved. Trimming removed 6 bases at V and 3 bases at J, with 5 bases between. Germline CDR1 reads DFQATT; CDR2 reads SNEGSKA (reference sequence). The CDR3 totals 11 residues. DNA for the CDR3: TGCAGTGCCCTCCACACCGGGGAGCTGTTTTTT. It translates to CSALHTGELFF.

CDR3 region: CAREPTLRPYNSPLHF. The CDR3 DNA reads as TGTGCCAGAGAGCCGACACTCAGGCCTTATAATTCACCCCTCCACTTT. The rearrangement links TRBV19 to TRBJ1-6, with D hard to call. V lost 9 bases, J lost 4 bases, and 19 bases lay in between. This CDR3 comprises 16 residues. Germline assignment: CDR1 LNHDA and CDR2 SQIVND (reference sequence). Full variable domain (outside the CDR3, taken from reference TRBV19 and TRBJ1-6): DGGITQSPKYLFRKEGQNVTLSCEQNLNHDAMYWYRQDPGQGLRLIYYSQIVNDFQKGDIAEGYSVSREKKESFPLTVTSAQKNPTAFYLCAREPTLRPYNSPLHFGNGTRLTVT.

This chain uses TRBV30 with TRBJ1-2; D is unresolved. CDR3 length equals 13 residues. Trimming took 4 bases from V and 6 from J, leaving 15 bases between them. Germline assignment: CDR1 GTSNPN and CDR2 SVGIG (reference sequence). The CDR3 coding sequence is TGTGCCTGGAAGGGCTTCCACTTGGATGGCTACACCTTC. Its protein product is CAWKGFHLDGYTF.

The chain carries TRBV7-8 and TRBJ1-4; tentative D call: TRBD1 (5 bases). CDR1 and CDR2 from the germline V gene are SGHVS and FQNEAQ. The CDR3 has 13 residues. Trimming stripped 5 bases from V and 12 bases from J, with 16 bases between. In nucleotides, the CDR3 is TGTGCCAGCAGCGACGCTGAGACAGTGGAACTGTTTTTT. This encodes CASSDAETVELFF.

The chain is built from TRBV11-2 and TRBJ2-7, with D possibly TRBD2 on 6 matching bases. The germline V gene has CDR1 SGHAT and CDR2 FQNNGV. Trimming cost V 1 base and J 5 bases, with 21 bases left between them. CDR3 length: 17 residues. CDR3 sequence reads: CASSLVLSMSGVHEQYF. DNA of the CDR3: TGTGCCAGCAGCTTAGTCCTCAGCATGTCGGGGGTTCACGAGCAGTACTTC.

The chain recombines TRBV19 with TRBJ1-2; D is possibly TRBD1 (5 bases). The germline V and J ends were trimmed by 7 bases and 2 bases, with 17 bases remaining between them. The CDR3 sequence is 15 residues long. The germline V gene encodes CDR1 LNHDA and CDR2 SQIVND (reference sequence). The chain's CDR3 is CASTPWGTENYGYTF. The DNA for the CDR3 is TGTGCCAGTACCCCTTGGGGCACGGAGAACTATGGCTACACCTTC.

The chain links TRBV6-1 to TRBJ1-1; a weak D match, TRBD1 (5 bases). The CDR3 sequence is 14 residues long. Germline lookup yields CDR1 MNHNS and CDR2 SASEGT. V was clipped by 4 bases and J by 0 bases, with 9 bases between them. The CDR3 sequence: CASSGQRLNTEAFF. The CDR3 DNA reads TGTGCCAGCAGTGGACAGAGACTGAACACTGAAGCTTTCTTT.

The chain joins TRBV7-2 to TRBJ1-6, with D uncertain. CDR1 is SGHTA, CDR2 FQGNSA, per germline. The CDR3 has 15 amino acids. Trimming removed 1 base at V and 7 bases at J, with 11 bases between. CDR3: CASSLDVGYNSPLHF. The CDR3 DNA is TGTGCCAGCAGCTTAGATGTAGGGTACAATTCACCCCTCCACTTT.

The chain is built from TRBV19 and TRBJ2-1; D call uncertain. The CDR3 runs to 15 residues. Trimming stripped 1 base from V and 0 bases from J, with 7 bases between. CDR1 is LNHDA and CDR2 is SQIVND in the germline V gene (reference sequence). CDR3 DNA sequence: TGTGCCAGTAGTATAGCGGTCAGCTCCTACAATGAGCAGTTCTTC. It codes for CASSIAVSSYNEQFF.

This chain links TRBV7-3 with TRBJ2-3; 12 bases map to TRBD2. This CDR3 is built from 16 residues. Per the germline V gene, CDR1 is SGHTA and CDR2 is FQGTGA. J was trimmed by 1 base and V by 4 bases; bases with no gene match: 3. The CDR3 DNA reads TGTGCCAGCAGCTCCTGGACTAGCGGGGGCACAGATACGCAGTATTTT. This codes for CASSSWTSGGTDTQYF.

V usage is TRBV2 and J usage is TRBJ1-1, with D tentatively TRBD1 (6 bases). The germline CDR1 and CDR2 sequences are SNHLY and FYNNEI. V dropped 7 bases and J dropped 1 base, with 10 bases sitting between them. This CDR3 comprises 13 residues. The CDR3 sequence is CASTRQENTEAFF. CDR3 nucleotide sequence: TGTGCCAGCACGCGACAGGAGAACACTGAAGCTTTCTTT.

This sequence joins TRBV5-5 and TRBJ2-4, with 7 positions matching TRBD1. Germline CDR1 and CDR2: SGHKS and YYEKEE (reference sequence). The CDR3 length is 14 residues. Trimming took 4 bases from V and 2 from J; bases not matched to a gene: 3. CDR3 in amino acids: CASSLQGPKNIQYF. Here the CDR3 DNA reads TGTGCCAGCAGCCTACAGGGGCCCAAAAACATTCAGTACTTC. The whole variable domain, remainder taken from reference TRBV5-5 and TRBJ2-4, is DAGVTQSPTHLIKTRGQQVTLRCSPISGHKSVSWYQQVLGQGPQFIFQYYEKEERGRGNFPDRFSARQFPNYSSELNVNALLLGDSALYLCASSLQGPKNIQYFGAGTRLSVL.

Turning to this clone: The identical CDR3 is also encoded by other nucleotide sequences in the sample. This rearrangement joins TRBV19 to TRBJ2-7; D is undetermined. The CDR3 is 13 amino acids. Trimming took 1 base from V and 4 from J, leaving 8 bases between them. CDR1 and CDR2 (germline): LNHDA, SQIVND (reference sequence). Here the CDR3 reads CASSIGWGYEQYF. Here the CDR3 DNA reads TGTGCCAGTAGTATAGGTTGGGGATACGAGCAGTACTTC.